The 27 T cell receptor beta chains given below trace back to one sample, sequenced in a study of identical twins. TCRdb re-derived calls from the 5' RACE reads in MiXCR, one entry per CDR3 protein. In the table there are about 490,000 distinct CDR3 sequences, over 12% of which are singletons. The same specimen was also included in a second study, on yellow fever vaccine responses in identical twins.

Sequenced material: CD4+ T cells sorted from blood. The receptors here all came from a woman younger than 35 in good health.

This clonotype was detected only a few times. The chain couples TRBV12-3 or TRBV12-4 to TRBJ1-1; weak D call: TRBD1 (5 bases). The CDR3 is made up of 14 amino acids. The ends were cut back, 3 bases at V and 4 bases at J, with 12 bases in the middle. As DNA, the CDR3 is TGTGCCAGCAGTTTGGGGCGGAGGGGCACTGAAGCTTTCTTT. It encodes CASSLGRRGTEAFF.

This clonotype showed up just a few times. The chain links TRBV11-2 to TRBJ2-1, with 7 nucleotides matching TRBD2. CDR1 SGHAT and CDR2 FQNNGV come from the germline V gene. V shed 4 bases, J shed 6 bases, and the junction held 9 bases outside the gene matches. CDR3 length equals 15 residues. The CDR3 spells CASSSPWTRGNEQFF. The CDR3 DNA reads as TGTGCCAGCAGCTCCCCCTGGACTAGGGGCAATGAGCAGTTCTTC.

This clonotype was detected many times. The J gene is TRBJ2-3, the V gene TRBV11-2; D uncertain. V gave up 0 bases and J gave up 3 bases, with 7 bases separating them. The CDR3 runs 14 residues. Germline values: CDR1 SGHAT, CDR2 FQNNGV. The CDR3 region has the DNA TGTGCCAGCAGCTTAGATCCGGCAACAGATACGCAGTATTTT. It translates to CASSLDPATDTQYF.

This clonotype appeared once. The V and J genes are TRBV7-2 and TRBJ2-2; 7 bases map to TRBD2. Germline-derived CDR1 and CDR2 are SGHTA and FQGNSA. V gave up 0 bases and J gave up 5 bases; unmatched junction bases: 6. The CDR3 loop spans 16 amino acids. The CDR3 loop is CASSLAGGSFTGELFF. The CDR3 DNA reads TGTGCCAGCAGCTTAGCGGGCGGGAGTTTTACCGGGGAGCTGTTTTTT.

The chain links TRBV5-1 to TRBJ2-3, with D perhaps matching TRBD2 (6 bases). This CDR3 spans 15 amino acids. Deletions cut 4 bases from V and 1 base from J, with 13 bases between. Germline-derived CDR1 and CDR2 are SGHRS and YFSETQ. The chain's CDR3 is CASSPPRGGTDTQYF. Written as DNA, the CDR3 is TGCGCCAGCAGCCCCCCGCGGGGTGGCACAGATACGCAGTATTTT.

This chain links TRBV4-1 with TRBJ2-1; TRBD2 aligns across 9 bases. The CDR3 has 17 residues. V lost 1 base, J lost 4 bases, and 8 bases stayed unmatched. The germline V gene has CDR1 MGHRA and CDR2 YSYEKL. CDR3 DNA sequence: TGCGCCAGCAGCCAAGGTGGCGGGAGGGCCAGGTACAATGAGCAGTTCTTC. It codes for CASSQGGGRARYNEQFF.

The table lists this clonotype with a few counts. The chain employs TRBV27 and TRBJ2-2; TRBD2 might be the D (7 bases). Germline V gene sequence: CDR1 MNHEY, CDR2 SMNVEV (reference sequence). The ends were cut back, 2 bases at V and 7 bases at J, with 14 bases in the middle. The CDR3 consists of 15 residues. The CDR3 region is CASSLMRGLVGELFF. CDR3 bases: TGTGCCAGCAGTTTAATGCGGGGGCTTGTCGGGGAGCTGTTTTTT.

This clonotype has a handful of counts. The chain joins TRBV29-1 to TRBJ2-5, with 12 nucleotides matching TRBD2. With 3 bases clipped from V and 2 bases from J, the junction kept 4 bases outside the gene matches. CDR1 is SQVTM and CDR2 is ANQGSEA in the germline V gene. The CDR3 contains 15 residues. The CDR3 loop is CSVDGTSGWQETQYF. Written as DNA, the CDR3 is TGCAGCGTTGATGGGACTAGCGGGTGGCAAGAGACCCAGTACTTC.

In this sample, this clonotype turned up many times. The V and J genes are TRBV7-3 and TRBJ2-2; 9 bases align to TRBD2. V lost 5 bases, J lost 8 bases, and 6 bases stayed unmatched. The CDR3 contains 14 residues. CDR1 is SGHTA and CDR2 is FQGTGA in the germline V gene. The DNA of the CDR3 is TGTGCCAGCAGCCTTGGACTAGCGAGAGGGGAGCTGTTTTTT. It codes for CASSLGLARGELFF.

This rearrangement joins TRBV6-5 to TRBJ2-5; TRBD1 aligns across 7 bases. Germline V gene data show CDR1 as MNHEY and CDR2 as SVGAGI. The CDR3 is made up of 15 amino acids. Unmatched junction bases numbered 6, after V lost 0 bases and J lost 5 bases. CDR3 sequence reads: CASSYSQGVVETQYF. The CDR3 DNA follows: TGTGCCAGCAGTTACTCTCAGGGGGTCGTGGAGACCCAGTACTTC.

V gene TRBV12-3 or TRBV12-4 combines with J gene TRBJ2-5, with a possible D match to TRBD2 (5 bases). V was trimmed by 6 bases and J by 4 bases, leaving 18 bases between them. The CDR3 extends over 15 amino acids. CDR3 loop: CASSRNGVVLETQYF. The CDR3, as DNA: TGTGCCAGCAGCCGGAACGGGGTTGTGTTAGAGACCCAGTACTTC.

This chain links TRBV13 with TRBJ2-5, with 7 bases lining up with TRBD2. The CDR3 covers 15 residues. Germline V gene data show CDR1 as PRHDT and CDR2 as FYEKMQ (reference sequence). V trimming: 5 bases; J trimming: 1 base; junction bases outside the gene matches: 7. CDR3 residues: CASSHRAGFQETQYF. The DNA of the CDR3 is TGTGCCAGCAGCCATAGAGCGGGGTTCCAAGAGACCCAGTACTTC.

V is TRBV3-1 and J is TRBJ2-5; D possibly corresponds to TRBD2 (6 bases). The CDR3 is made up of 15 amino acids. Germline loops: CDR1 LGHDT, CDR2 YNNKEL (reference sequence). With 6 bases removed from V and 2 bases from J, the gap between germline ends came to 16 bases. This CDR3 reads CASSLGGVGQETQYF. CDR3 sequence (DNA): TGTGCCAGCAGTCTGGGGGGTGTGGGGCAAGAGACCCAGTACTTC.

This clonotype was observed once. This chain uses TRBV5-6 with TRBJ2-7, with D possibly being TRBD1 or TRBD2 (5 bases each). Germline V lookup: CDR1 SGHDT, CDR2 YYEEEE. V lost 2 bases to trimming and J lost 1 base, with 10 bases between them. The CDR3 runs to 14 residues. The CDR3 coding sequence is TGTGCCAGCAGCTTTGGGACCATATCCTACGAGCAGTACTTC. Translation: CASSFGTISYEQYF.

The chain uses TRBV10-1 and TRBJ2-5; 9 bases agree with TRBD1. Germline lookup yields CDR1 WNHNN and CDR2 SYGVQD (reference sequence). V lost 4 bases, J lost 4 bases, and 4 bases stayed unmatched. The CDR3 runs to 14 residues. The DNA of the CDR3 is TGCGCCAGCAGTGGCGGACAGGGGTCAGAGACCCAGTACTTC. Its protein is CASSGGQGSETQYF.

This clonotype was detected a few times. CDR3 amino acids: CASSARVLKDNEQFF. CDR3 in DNA: TGTGCCAGCAGCGCCCGGGTCCTTAAGGACAATGAGCAGTTCTTC. This chain links TRBV5-5 with TRBJ2-1, with D uncertain. Germline lookup yields CDR1 SGHKS and CDR2 YYEKEE (reference sequence). The CDR3 covers 15 residues. V shed 4 bases and J shed 5 bases, with 16 bases lying between them. The whole variable domain, remainder taken from reference TRBV5-5 and TRBJ2-1, is DAGVTQSPTHLIKTRGQQVTLRCSPISGHKSVSWYQQVLGQGPQFIFQYYEKEERGRGNFPDRFSARQFPNYSSELNVNALLLGDSALYLCASSARVLKDNEQFFGPGTRLTVL.

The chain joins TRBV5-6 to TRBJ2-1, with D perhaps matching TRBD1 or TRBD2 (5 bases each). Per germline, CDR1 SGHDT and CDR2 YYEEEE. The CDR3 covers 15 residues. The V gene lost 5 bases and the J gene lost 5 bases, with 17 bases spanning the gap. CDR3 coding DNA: TGTGCCAGCAGAATTTGGGGGACGAGGGACAATGAGCAGTTCTTC. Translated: CASRIWGTRDNEQFF. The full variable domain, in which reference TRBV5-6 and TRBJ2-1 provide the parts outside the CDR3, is DAGVTQSPTHLIKTRGQQVTLRCSPKSGHDTVSWYQQALGQGPQFIFQYYEEEERQRGNFPDRFSGHQFPNYSSELNVNALLLGDSALYLCASRIWGTRDNEQFFGPGTRLTVL.

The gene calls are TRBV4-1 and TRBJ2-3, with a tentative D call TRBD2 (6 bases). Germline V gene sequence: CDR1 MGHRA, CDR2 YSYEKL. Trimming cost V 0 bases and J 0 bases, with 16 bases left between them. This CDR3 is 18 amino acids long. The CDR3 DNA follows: TGCGCCAGCAGCCAAGATGTGTTAGCGGCCCGTAGCACAGATACGCAGTATTTT. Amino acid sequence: CASSQDVLAARSTDTQYF.

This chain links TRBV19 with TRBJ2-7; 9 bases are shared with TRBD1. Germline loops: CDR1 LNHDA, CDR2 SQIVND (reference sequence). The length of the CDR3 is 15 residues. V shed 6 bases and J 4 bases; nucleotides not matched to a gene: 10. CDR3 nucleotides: TGTGCCAGTAGGACAAGGGACAGGGAAGGATACGAGCAGTACTTC. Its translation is CASRTRDREGYEQYF.

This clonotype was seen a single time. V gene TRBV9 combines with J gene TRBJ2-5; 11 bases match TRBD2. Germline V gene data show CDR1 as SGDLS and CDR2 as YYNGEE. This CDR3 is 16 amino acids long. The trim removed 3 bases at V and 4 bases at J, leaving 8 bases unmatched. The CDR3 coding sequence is TGTGCCAGCAGCGGAACTAGCGGGAGTTGGGGAGAGACCCAGTACTTC. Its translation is CASSGTSGSWGETQYF.

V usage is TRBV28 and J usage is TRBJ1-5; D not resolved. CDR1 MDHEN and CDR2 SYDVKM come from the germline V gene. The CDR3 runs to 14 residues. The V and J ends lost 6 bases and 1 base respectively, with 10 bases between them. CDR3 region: CASSPDWSNQPQHF. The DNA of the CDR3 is TGTGCCAGCAGCCCGGACTGGAGCAATCAGCCCCAGCATTTT.

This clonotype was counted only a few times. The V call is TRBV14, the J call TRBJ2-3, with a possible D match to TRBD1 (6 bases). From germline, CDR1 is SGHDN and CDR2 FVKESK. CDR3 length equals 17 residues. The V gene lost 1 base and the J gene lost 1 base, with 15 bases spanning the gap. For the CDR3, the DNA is TGTGCCAGCAGCCAAGGATCGTACAGGGTACGCACAGATACGCAGTATTTT. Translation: CASSQGSYRVRTDTQYF. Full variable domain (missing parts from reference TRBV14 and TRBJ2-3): EAGVTQFPSHSVIEKGQTVTLRCDPISGHDNLYWYRRVMGKEIKFLLHFVKESKQDESGMPNNRFLAERTGGTYSTLKVQPAELEDSGVYFCASSQGSYRVRTDTQYFGPGTRLTVL.

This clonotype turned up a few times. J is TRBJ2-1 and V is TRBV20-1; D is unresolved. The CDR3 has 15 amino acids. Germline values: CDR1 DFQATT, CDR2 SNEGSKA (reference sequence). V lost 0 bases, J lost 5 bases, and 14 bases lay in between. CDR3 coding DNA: TGCAGTGCTAGAGACCGAGGAAGTGGGAACAATGAGCAGTTCTTC. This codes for CSARDRGSGNNEQFF.

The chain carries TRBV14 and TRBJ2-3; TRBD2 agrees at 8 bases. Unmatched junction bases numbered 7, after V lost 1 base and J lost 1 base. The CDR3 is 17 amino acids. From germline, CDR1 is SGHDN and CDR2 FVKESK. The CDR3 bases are TGTGCCAGCAGCCAAGTTTTCGGGAGGGTCGGCACAGATACGCAGTATTTT. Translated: CASSQVFGRVGTDTQYF.

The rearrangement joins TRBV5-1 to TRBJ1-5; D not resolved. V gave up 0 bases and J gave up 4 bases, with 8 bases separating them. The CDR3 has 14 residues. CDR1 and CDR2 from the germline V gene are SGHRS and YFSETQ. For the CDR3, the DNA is TGCGCCAGCAGCTTGGAGAGCCCGAATCAGCCCCAGCATTTT. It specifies CASSLESPNQPQHF.

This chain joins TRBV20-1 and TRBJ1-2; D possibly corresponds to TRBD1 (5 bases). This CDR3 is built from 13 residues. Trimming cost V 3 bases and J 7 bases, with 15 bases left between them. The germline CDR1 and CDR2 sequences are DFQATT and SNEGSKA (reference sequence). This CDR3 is CSASPCRECGYTF. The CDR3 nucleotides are TGCAGTGCTAGTCCTTGCAGGGAGTGTGGCTACACCTTC.

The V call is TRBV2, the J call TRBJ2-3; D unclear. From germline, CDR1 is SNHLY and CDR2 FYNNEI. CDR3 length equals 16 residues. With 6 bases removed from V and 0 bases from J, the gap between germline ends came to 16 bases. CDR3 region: CASRGQAIGSTDTQYF. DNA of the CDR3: TGTGCCAGCAGGGGTCAGGCCATCGGGAGCACAGATACGCAGTATTTT.